The rows below give T cell receptor beta chains drawn from one sample of a study of EBV T-cell therapy then PD-1 blockade in nasopharyngeal carcinoma. The assay was immunoSEQ multiplex PCR, and TCRdb's table has in-frame clones only and misses some. The data show 15,000 or so clones, with roughly 84% seen just once and 29% held by the top ten. Their target antigens are unknown. The sample was CD8+ T cells from blood, taken at day 0 from a patient whose treatment included autologous EBV-specific T cells and nivolumab. These receptors came from a middle-aged man with nasopharyngeal carcinoma. Each CDR3 is given with its conserved first and last residue. Each record gives: J gene, D gene, V gene, clone size, CDR3 protein, CDR3 DNA. D genes are given only for firm matches. Clone size is shown for a subset of rows, as once, few, many or a class of expanded clone.

>TRBJ2-6|TRBD1|TRBV4-3|-
CASSQLTGSGANVLTF
TGCGCCAGCAGCCAATTGACAGGGTCTGGGGCCAACGTCCTGACTTTC
>TRBJ1-3|TRBD1|TRBV9|-
CASSAGGPSSGNTIYF
TGTGCCAGCAGCGCAGGGGGCCCCAGCTCTGGAAACACCATATATTTT
>TRBJ2-1|-|TRBV6-5|-
CASSHSQGYDNEQFF
TGTGCCAGCAGCCACTCCCAGGGGTACGACAATGAGCAGTTCTTC
>TRBJ1-1|-|TRBV7-9|-
CASSPGEGMNTEAFF
TGTGCCAGCAGCCCCGGGGAGGGGATGAACACTGAAGCTTTCTTT
>TRBJ1-1|-|TRBV7-8|-
CASSFPPQDTEAFF
TGTGCCAGCAGCTTTCCCCCTCAGGACACTGAAGCTTTCTTT
>TRBJ2-7|-|TRBV29-1|-
CSSAGGLSYEQYF
TGCAGCAGCGCCGGGGGGCTTTCCTACGAGCAGTACTTC
>TRBJ2-1|TRBD2|TRBV7-7|-
CASSLALAGVHEQFF
TGTGCCAGCAGCTTAGCACTAGCGGGGGTCCATGAGCAGTTCTTC
>TRBJ1-1|-|TRBV2|-
CASSDRGTGNTEAFF
TGTGCCAGCAGTGACAGGGGTACTGGGAACACTGAAGCTTTCTTT
>TRBJ1-1|TRBD1|TRBV4-3|-
CASSQDRPAGDRANTEAFF
TGCGCCAGCAGCCAAGATAGGCCGGCCGGAGACAGGGCAAACACTGAAGCTTTCTTT
>TRBJ1-1|TRBD1|TRBV6-5|-
CASIPDRGGAFF
TGTGCCAGCATCCCCGACAGGGGAGGAGCTTTCTTT
>TRBJ2-6|-|TRBV15|few
CATSRTTISGANVLTF
TGTGCCACCAGCAGGACAACTATCTCTGGGGCCAACGTCCTGACTTTC
>TRBJ1-3|-|TRBV5-4|-
CASSLYGLSGNTIYF
TGTGCCAGCAGCTTGTATGGGCTCTCTGGAAACACCATATATTTT
>TRBJ1-2|-|TRBV4-3|-
CASSVGTDNSYGYTF
TGCGCCAGCAGCGTCGGGACGGACAATAGCTATGGCTACACCTTC
>TRBJ2-5|-|TRBV21-1|-
CASSKDSRYQETQYF
TGTGCCAGCAGCAAAGATTCCCGTTACCAAGAGACCCAGTACTTC
>TRBJ1-2|-|TRBV20-1|-
CSAYIGYGYTF
TGCAGTGCTTACATCGGGTATGGCTACACCTTC
>TRBJ2-5|-|TRBV19|-
CASSIGTVFGETQYF
TGTGCCAGTAGTATAGGGACAGTCTTTGGGGAGACCCAGTACTTC
>TRBJ2-3|-|TRBV6-4|-
CASSDSGVPDTQYF
TGTGCCAGCAGTGACTCGGGGGTTCCAGATACGCAGTATTTT
>TRBJ1-1|TRBD1|TRBV2|-
CASKDRAKAFF
TGTGCCAGCAAAGACAGGGCTAAAGCTTTCTTT
>TRBJ1-5|-|TRBV12-3/TRBV12-4|-
CASSLGTDQPQHF
TGTGCCAGCAGTTTGGGGACTGATCAGCCCCAGCATTTT
>TRBJ2-7|-|TRBV4-2|-
CASKWGEDGYEQYF
TGTGCCAGCAAATGGGGTGAGGACGGGTACGAGCAGTACTTC
>TRBJ2-1|-|TRBV9|few
CASSATPEGTGGFRNEQFF
TGTGCCAGCAGCGCCACCCCTGAAGGAACTGGGGGCTTCCGCAATGAGCAGTTCTTC
>TRBJ1-5|-|TRBV9|-
CASSVEGRPNQPQHF
TGTGCCAGCAGCGTAGAAGGGAGGCCCAATCAGCCCCAGCATTTT
>TRBJ1-3|-|TRBV6-2/TRBV6-3|-
CASSYSMSGQARSGNTIYF
TGTGCCAGCAGTTACTCGATGAGTGGGCAGGCCCGATCTGGAAACACCATATATTTT
>TRBJ2-5|TRBD2|TRBV7-9|-
CASSSTSGGGETQYF
TGTGCCAGCAGCTCGACTAGCGGGGGTGGGGAGACCCAGTACTTC
>TRBJ2-3|TRBD1|TRBV6-4|-
CASSGGTGDTDTQYF
TGTGCCAGCAGTGGGGGGACAGGGGACACAGATACGCAGTATTTT
>TRBJ2-3|-|TRBV5-5|-
CASSLERQSTDTQYF
TGTGCCAGCAGCTTGGAACGGCAGTCCACAGATACGCAGTATTTT
>TRBJ2-2|-|TRBV24-1|few
CATSDHGLSTGELFF
TGTGCCACCAGTGATCACGGACTCTCCACCGGGGAGCTGTTTTTT
>TRBJ2-3|-|TRBV6-1|-
CASSEGQGADTQYF
TGTGCCAGCAGTGAAGGGCAGGGTGCAGATACGCAGTATTTT
>TRBJ1-1|-|TRBV11-2|-
CASSPWDNTEAFF
TGTGCCAGCAGCCCATGGGATAACACTGAAGCTTTCTTT
>TRBJ2-2|TRBD2|TRBV25-1|-
CASSPSGDTGELFF
TGTGCCAGCAGTCCTAGCGGGGACACCGGGGAGCTGTTTTTT
>TRBJ2-2|-|TRBV4-3|few
CASSQGDPGELFF
TGCGCCAGCAGCCAAGGGGACCCCGGGGAGCTGTTTTTT
>TRBJ1-1|-|TRBV10-3|-
CAISESNNLRANTEAFF
TGTGCCATCAGTGAGTCCAATAATCTGAGGGCGAACACTGAAGCTTTCTTT
>TRBJ2-7|-|TRBV3-1/TRBV3-2|-
CASSHLDSIEQYF
TGTGCCAGCAGCCACCTAGACAGTATCGAGCAGTACTTC
>TRBJ2-3|TRBD2|TRBV6-4|-
CASSDSGGGLDTQYF
TGTGCCAGCAGTGACTCGGGGGGGGGTCTCGATACGCAGTATTTT
>TRBJ1-4|-|TRBV4-1|-
CASSQGGRVGTTNEKLFF
TGCGCCAGCAGCCAAGGGGGCAGGGTGGGAACAACTAATGAAAAACTGTTTTTT
>TRBJ2-1|TRBD1|TRBV27|-
CASSHGQGAYNEQFF
TGTGCCAGCAGTCACGGACAGGGGGCCTACAATGAGCAGTTCTTC
>TRBJ1-1|-|TRBV29-1|-
CSVVDGLNTEAFF
TGCAGCGTTGTTGACGGTTTGAACACTGAAGCTTTCTTT